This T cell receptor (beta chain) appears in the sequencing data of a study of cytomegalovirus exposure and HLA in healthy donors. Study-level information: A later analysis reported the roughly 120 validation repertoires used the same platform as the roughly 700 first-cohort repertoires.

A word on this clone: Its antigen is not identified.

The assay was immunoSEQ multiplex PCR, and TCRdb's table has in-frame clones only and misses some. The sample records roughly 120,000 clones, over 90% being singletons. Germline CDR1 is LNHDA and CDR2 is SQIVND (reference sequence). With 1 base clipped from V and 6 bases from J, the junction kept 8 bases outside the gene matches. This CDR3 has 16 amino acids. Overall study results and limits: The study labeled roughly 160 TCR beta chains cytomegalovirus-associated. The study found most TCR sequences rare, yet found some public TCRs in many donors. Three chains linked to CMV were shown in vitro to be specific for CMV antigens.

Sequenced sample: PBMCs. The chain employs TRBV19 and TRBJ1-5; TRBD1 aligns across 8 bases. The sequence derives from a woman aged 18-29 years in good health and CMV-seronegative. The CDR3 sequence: CASSIGIRGRPQPQHF. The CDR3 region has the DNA TGTGCCAGTAGTATAGGGATCAGGGGGCGGCCTCAGCCCCAGCATTTT.